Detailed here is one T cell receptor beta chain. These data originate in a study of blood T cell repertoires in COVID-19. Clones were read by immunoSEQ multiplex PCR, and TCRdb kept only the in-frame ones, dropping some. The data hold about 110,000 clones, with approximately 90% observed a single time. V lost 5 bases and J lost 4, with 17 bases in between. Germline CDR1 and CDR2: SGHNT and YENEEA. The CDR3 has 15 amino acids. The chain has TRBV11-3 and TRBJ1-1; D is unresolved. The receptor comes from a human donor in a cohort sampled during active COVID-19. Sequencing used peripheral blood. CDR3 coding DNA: TGTGCCAGCAGCCCCGGCCCTTGGGGAGGCACTGAAGCTTTCTTT. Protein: CASSPGPWGGTEAFF.